This is a list of T cell receptor beta chains from one sample in a study of blood T cell repertoires in COVID-19. TCRdb's copy holds only in-frame clones and misses some; the assay was immunoSEQ multiplex PCR. The sample lists around 170,000 clones; 88% were seen once. Sequencing was carried out using PBMCs or T cells enriched from blood (not recorded which). Source of these receptors: a woman aged 18 to 35 who had recovered from COVID-19. The CDR3 runs from the conserved cysteine through the conserved F or W. D genes are given only for firm matches. For some rows the clone size is stated as once, few or many, or as a class when expanded; others skip it.

TRBJ2-3 | TRBV7-2 | . | TRBD2 | TGTGCCAGCAGCAGAAGGGGTTTGCGGGAGGGAGAAGATACGCAGTATTTT | CASSRRGLREGEDTQYF
TRBJ1-4 | TRBV27 | . | . | TGTGCCAGCAGTCCCCAAACGCGTGAAAAACTGTTTTTT | CASSPQTREKLFF
TRBJ2-1 | TRBV5-5 | . | TRBD2 | TGTGCCAGCAGCTTGTGGGGGCTAGCGGGAGGGCCAAATGAGCAGTTCTTC | CASSLWGLAGGPNEQFF
TRBJ1-5 | TRBV6-2/TRBV6-3 | . | . | TGTGCCAGCAGTACGGACAGTAATCAGCCCCAGCATTTT | CASSTDSNQPQHF
TRBJ2-1 | TRBV19 | . | TRBD2 | TGTGCCAGTAAGACTCCGACTAGCGGGCCCAATGAGCAGTTCTTC | CASKTPTSGPNEQFF
TRBJ1-2 | TRBV18 | . | TRBD1 | TGTGCCAGCTCTCTCCCGGCAGGGGGAACAGGCTACACCTTC | CASSLPAGGTGYTF
TRBJ2-7 | TRBV11-2 | . | TRBD1 | TGTGCCAGCAGCTTGGCCCCCGGGACAGACGGGTACGAGCAGTACTTC | CASSLAPGTDGYEQYF
TRBJ1-3 | TRBV11-2 | . | TRBD1 | TGTGCCAGCAGCTTAGAGGGACAGGGAGTTAGCGGAAACACCATATATTTT | CASSLEGQGVSGNTIYF
TRBJ1-1 | TRBV30 | few | . | TGTGCCTGGAGTCCCTCGACAGAGCGAGCTTTCTTT | CAWSPSTERAFF
TRBJ2-2 | TRBV6-2/TRBV6-3 | . | . | TGTGCCAGCAGTCAGACGAACACCGGGGAGCTGTTTTTT | CASSQTNTGELFF
TRBJ1-3 | TRBV19 | . | . | TGTGCCAGTGGGACACGAAACACCATATATTTT | CASGTRNTIYF
TRBJ1-6 | TRBV6-4 | . | . | TGTGCCAGCAGTGACCGGGGGGAAGGCTCACCCCTCCACTTT | CASSDRGEGSPLHF
TRBJ2-1 | TRBV18 | once | TRBD2 | TGTGCCAGCTCACCTCCGGGACTAGCGAATGAGCAGTTCTTC | CASSPPGLANEQFF
TRBJ2-2 | TRBV5-1 | once | TRBD1 | TGCGCCAGCAGCTCGGACAGGGCGGTGAACACCGGGGAGCTGTTTTTT | CASSSDRAVNTGELFF
TRBJ2-2 | TRBV27 | . | . | TGTGCCAGCAGTTCCTGGGCCTTGAACACCGGGGAGCTGTTTTTT | CASSSWALNTGELFF
TRBJ2-7 | TRBV2 | . | . | TGTGCCAGCAGTGACCACGCGGAAATCGGGACTGTTTTCCACGAGCAGTACTTC | CASSDHAEIGTVFHEQYF
TRBJ2-7 | TRBV6-5 | . | TRBD2 | TGTGCCAGCAGGGGACTAGCGGAGCAGTACTTC | CASRGLAEQYF
TRBJ1-1 | TRBV20-1 | . | . | TGCAGTGCTGGTGACCTGGAGGGCCAAACCATGAACACTGAAGCTTTCTTT | CSAGDLEGQTMNTEAFF
TRBJ2-3 | TRBV2 | once | . | TGTGCCTATTCCCCGGTGGCGGTATTCCCGCAGTATTTT | CAYSPVAVFPQYF
TRBJ1-2 | TRBV19 | . | . | TGTGCCAGTAGTCCTCTCCCGCGACAGGCTGGCTATGGCTACACCTTC | CASSPLPRQAGYGYTF
TRBJ1-3 | TRBV30 | . | TRBD1 | TGTGCCTGGAGTGTAGGCAGGGGGGTAGGAAACACCATATATTTT | CAWSVGRGVGNTIYF
TRBJ1-2 | TRBV10-3 | few | . | TGTGCCATCAGTGGAGATTTTAACTATGGCTACACCTTC | CAISGDFNYGYTF
TRBJ1-6 | TRBV18 | . | TRBD1 | TGTGCCAGCTCACCAATGGGACAGGGAAGTTCACCCCTCCACTTT | CASSPMGQGSSPLHF
TRBJ2-7 | TRBV4-3 | once | TRBD1 | TGCGCCAGCAGCAACTCACCGGGACAGGGTGTCCACGAGCAGTACTTC | CASSNSPGQGVHEQYF
TRBJ2-7 | TRBV10-3 | . | TRBD1 | TGTGCCATCAGTGCGGGACAGGGGTTGGGAGAGCAGTACTTC | CAISAGQGLGEQYF
TRBJ1-1 | TRBV2 | . | . | TGTGCCAGCAACCCGCAGGGGAACACTGAAGCTTTCTTT | CASNPQGNTEAFF
TRBJ2-1 | TRBV2 | . | . | TGTGCCAGCATCGTCGCTAGCTATTCCAATGAGCAGTTCTTC | CASIVASYSNEQFF
TRBJ1-1 | TRBV9 | . | . | TGTGCCAGCAGCGCGACAGGGAACACTGAAGCTTTCTTT | CASSATGNTEAFF
TRBJ2-3 | TRBV10-2 | . | TRBD2 | TGCGCCAGCAGTGAGCCGCAGACGGGGGGGGCGGATACGCAGTATTTT | CASSEPQTGGADTQYF
TRBJ2-7 | TRBV2 | . | . | TGTGCCAGCAGTGAACGAGGCAGGCGTCAAGGGAGCTCCTACGAGCAGTACTTC | CASSERGRRQGSSYEQYF
TRBJ1-5 | TRBV7-2 | . | . | TGTGCCAGCAGCTTAGCTTCCCGGGGAAATCAGCCCCAGCATTTT | CASSLASRGNQPQHF
TRBJ2-2 | TRBV7-2 | . | . | TGTGCCAGCAGCTTACTAACAGGGTTGGACACCGGGGAGCTGTTTTTT | CASSLLTGLDTGELFF
TRBJ2-4 | TRBV9 | . | TRBD1 | TGTGCCAGCAGCGTAGATACAGGGGGCGTCATTCAGTACTTC | CASSVDTGGVIQYF
TRBJ2-5 | TRBV4-2 | . | TRBD2 | TGTGCCAGCAGCCAAGCCGGACTAGCTTCCTTAGAGACCCAGTACTTC | CASSQAGLASLETQYF
TRBJ2-5 | TRBV10-2 | . | . | TGCGCCAGCAGTGAGTCGTCAGGAGGGCCAGGGGAGACCCAGTACTTC | CASSESSGGPGETQYF
TRBJ2-7 | TRBV15 | . | . | TGTGCCACCAGCAGGTCACATGGGGAGGTCTCGGGGCAGTACTTC | CATSRSHGEVSGQYF
TRBJ1-3 | TRBV19 | . | TRBD1 | TGTGCCAGTAGTTCCGGGACAGGGTCCGGAAACACCATATATTTT | CASSSGTGSGNTIYF
TRBJ2-7 | TRBV30 | . | . | TGTGCCTGGAGTCCCCCCCCTATCGGCGAGCAGTACTTC | CAWSPPPIGEQYF
TRBJ1-2 | TRBV7-9 | . | TRBD1 | TGTGCCACAAGCTTAGGGACAGGGGGCGCTGGCTACACCTTC | CATSLGTGGAGYTF
TRBJ2-7 | TRBV6-5 | . | TRBD1 | TGTGCCAGCAGGACGGACAGGGAGGAGCAGTACTTC | CASRTDREEQYF
TRBJ1-1 | TRBV5-1 | . | TRBD1 | TGCGCCAGCAGCAGGTCCGACAGGGCCGCTGTTGAAGCTTTCTTT | CASSRSDRAAVEAFF
TRBJ2-3 | TRBV28 | . | TRBD2 | TGTGCCAGCAGCTCCTGGACTAGCGGAGCCAACACAGATACGCAGTATTTT | CASSSWTSGANTDTQYF
TRBJ1-6 | TRBV3-1/TRBV3-2 | . | . | TGTGCCAGCAGCCAAGAGGTGGGCAGCTCCTATAATTCACCCCTCCACTTT | CASSQEVGSSYNSPLHF
TRBJ1-1 | TRBV7-9 | . | TRBD1 | TGTGCCAGCAGCTTAGAGGGGGCGGGATTGGCTGAAGCTTTCTTT | CASSLEGAGLAEAFF
TRBJ2-1 | TRBV5-1 | . | TRBD2 | TGCGCCAGCAGCTTGGGGACTAGCGGGAGTTGGAATGAGCAGTTCTTC | CASSLGTSGSWNEQFF
TRBJ2-7 | TRBV5-1 | . | TRBD2 | TGCGCCAGCAGCCCAGAGCGGGGGGGCTCCCACGAGCAGTACTTC | CASSPERGGSHEQYF
TRBJ2-7 | TRBV3-1/TRBV3-2 | . | . | TGTGCCAGCAGCCGGGCGGGCAACGAGCAGTACTTC | CASSRAGNEQYF
TRBJ1-6 | TRBV10-1 | few | . | TGCGCCAGCAGACTGATTTCCCCTTATAATTCACCCCTCCACTTT | CASRLISPYNSPLHF
TRBJ1-1 | TRBV14 | . | . | TGTGCCAGCAGCCAAGTGCGTTTCTCTGAAGCTTTCTTT | CASSQVRFSEAFF
TRBJ2-5 | TRBV2 | . | TRBD2 | TGTGCCAGCAGTGGTCTAGCGGCAGAGACCCAGTACTTC | CASSGLAAETQYF
TRBJ1-2 | TRBV14 | few | TRBD1 | TGTGCCAGCAGCCAGGGGACAGGGGAGTTGAACTATGGCTACACCTTC | CASSQGTGELNYGYTF
TRBJ1-2 | TRBV27 | . | . | TGTGCCAGCAGTTTATCGGAGGGGAACGGCTACACCTTC | CASSLSEGNGYTF
TRBJ1-6 | TRBV11-2 | . | . | TGTGCCAGCAGTCCGGGGTGGGGAGCACCCCTCCACTTT | CASSPGWGAPLHF
TRBJ2-7 | TRBV7-8 | . | . | TGTGCCAGCAGCTTATACCAGGGCACCTACGAGCAGTACTTC | CASSLYQGTYEQYF